Listed here are 26 T cell receptor beta chains from one sample, sequenced in a study of spatial heterogeneity in lung cancer. MiXCR was run by TCRdb on the 5' RACE reads, yielding one entry per CDR3 protein. The table records about 46,000 distinct CDR3 sequences, approximately 12% of them present only once. Specified time point: blood at routine non-recurrence follow-up after resection. The sample in question was PBMCs, obtained at follow-up. Source of these receptors: a male donor with early-stage non-small cell lung cancer.

This clonotype was observed many times. The rearrangement joins TRBV7-2 to TRBJ2-7; no firm D call. This CDR3 region has 13 residues. V lost 5 bases and J 1 base, leaving 9 bases between the germline ends. CDR1 and CDR2 (germline): SGHTA, FQGNSA. The CDR3 bases are TGTGCCAGCAGCGACGACGATTCCTACGAGCAGTACTTC. The encoded protein is CASSDDDSYEQYF.

The chain employs TRBV5-1 and TRBJ2-2, with D possibly matching TRBD1 (5 bases). The length of the CDR3 is 15 residues. CDR1 SGHRS and CDR2 YFSETQ come from the germline V gene. V was trimmed by 0 bases and J by 0 bases, leaving 6 bases between them. CDR3 protein: CASSLGQPNTGELFF. Here the CDR3 DNA reads TGCGCCAGCAGCTTGGGACAGCCGAACACCGGGGAGCTGTTTTTT.

This clonotype was seen only once. This chain connects TRBV4-1 to TRBJ2-1; 8 nucleotides line up with TRBD1. Per germline, CDR1 MGHRA and CDR2 YSYEKL. The J segment lost 10 bases and the V segment lost 0 bases, leaving 11 bases of the junction unmatched. The CDR3 has 16 residues. The CDR3 DNA follows: TGCGCCAGCAGCCAAGATATGGGACAGGTCATTTTGGAGCAGTTCTTC. Protein: CASSQDMGQVILEQFF.

This clonotype has only a few counts. This sequence joins TRBV12-3 or TRBV12-4 and TRBJ1-4; TRBD1 might be the D (5 bases). The CDR3 consists of 14 residues. V was cut by 6 bases and J by 3 bases, with 11 bases left in between. The CDR3 reads CASSEQAANEKLFF. Here the CDR3 DNA reads TGTGCCAGCAGCGAACAGGCTGCTAATGAAAAACTGTTTTTT.

This clonotype appeared a few times. The CDR3 DNA sequence: TGTGCCAGTAGGGACAGTCCTTCTAACTATGGCTACACCTTC. It encodes CASRDSPSNYGYTF. The chain links TRBV12-3 or TRBV12-4 to TRBJ1-2, with 7 bases fitting TRBD1. V lost 9 bases to trimming and J lost 0 bases; unmatched junction nucleotides: 7. This CDR3 comprises 14 residues.

This clonotype turned up a few times. The chain carries TRBV4-3 and TRBJ2-3, with D maybe TRBD2 (6 bases). Germline V CDR1 and CDR2: LGHNA, YSLEER. The V end was cut by 1 base, the J end by 6 bases, with 14 bases between. The length of the CDR3 is 15 residues. CDR3 nucleotide sequence: TGCGCCAGCAGCCAAGGGGCGGGGATGGGGGATACGCAGTATTTT. This sequence encodes CASSQGAGMGDTQYF.

This clonotype was recorded many times. The chain carries TRBV29-1 and TRBJ1-1, with D maybe TRBD1 (5 bases). Trimming removed 4 bases from V and 6 bases from J, with 12 bases in between. The CDR3 runs to 12 residues. CDR1 SQVTM and CDR2 ANQGSEA come from the germline V gene. CDR3 in DNA: TGCAGCGTTGGGCAGGGATACCCTGAAGCTTTCTTT. Translated: CSVGQGYPEAFF.

This clonotype occurred many times. This chain links TRBV4-3 with TRBJ2-3; no clear D. The germline V and J ends were trimmed by 1 base and 5 bases, with 7 bases remaining between them. This CDR3 is built from 13 residues. From germline, CDR1 is LGHNA and CDR2 YSLEER. The CDR3 reads CASSQGAGDTQYF. The CDR3 DNA reads as TGCGCCAGCAGCCAAGGGGCCGGAGATACGCAGTATTTT.

This clonotype occurred a few times. CDR3 region: CASSSGTGGTEAFF. DNA for the CDR3: TGTGCCAGCAGTTCCGGGACAGGGGGTACTGAAGCTTTCTTT. V usage is TRBV6-2 or TRBV6-3 and J usage is TRBJ1-1, with 11 bases fitting TRBD1. The V and J ends lost 4 bases and 5 bases, in that order; junction bases with no gene match: 3. The CDR3 has 14 residues. Germline V gives CDR1 MNHEY, CDR2 SVGEGT.

This clonotype was recorded many times. The gene calls are TRBV4-3 and TRBJ1-4; tentatively, D is TRBD1 (6 bases). CDR1 is LGHNA and CDR2 is YSLEER in the germline V gene. The ends were cut back, 0 bases at V and 8 bases at J, with 19 bases in the middle. CDR3 length equals 17 residues. CDR3 residues: CASSQDGGPTGKEKLFF. The CDR3, as DNA: TGCGCCAGCAGCCAAGATGGGGGGCCTACGGGGAAAGAAAAACTGTTTTTT.

This clonotype showed up many times. The V and J genes are TRBV24-1 and TRBJ1-5; no definite D call. This CDR3 has 16 amino acids. Per the germline V gene, CDR1 is KGHDR and CDR2 is SFDVKD. V shed 3 bases and J shed 6 bases, with 17 bases lying between them. The CDR3 DNA follows: TGTGCCACCAGTGATAGTCGGGGTTCGGCATTTCAGCCCCAGCATTTT. Translated, it gives CATSDSRGSAFQPQHF.

The table lists this clonotype with many counts. The rearrangement links TRBV11-1 to TRBJ2-1; D may match TRBD1 or TRBD2 (6 bases each). Trimming took 7 bases from V and 2 from J, leaving 15 bases between them. Germline V gives CDR1 SGHAT, CDR2 FQDESV (reference sequence). The length of the CDR3 is 15 residues. CDR3 protein: CASKFRGGTYNEQFF. In DNA form, the CDR3 reads TGTGCCAGCAAATTTCGAGGGGGGACCTACAATGAGCAGTTCTTC. Looking up the rest from reference TRBV11-1 and TRBJ2-1 gives the full variable domain: EAEVAQSPRYKITEKSQAVAFWCDPISGHATLYWYRQILGQGPELLVQFQDESVVDDSQLPKDRFSAERLKGVDSTLKIQPAELGDSAMYLCASKFRGGTYNEQFFGPGTRLTVL.

The chain carries TRBV7-9 and TRBJ2-3; 9 nucleotides line up with TRBD1. CDR1 and CDR2 from the germline V gene are SEHNR and FQNEAQ (reference sequence). J was trimmed by 5 bases and V by 11 bases; bases with no gene match: 8. The CDR3 contains 13 residues. The CDR3 DNA reads as TGTGCCGGAGCACAGGGGGCACAAGATACGCAGTATTTT. Amino acid sequence: CAGAQGAQDTQYF.

This clonotype was seen only a few times. The V gene is TRBV7-2, the J gene TRBJ2-5; D perhaps matches TRBD2 (8 bases). Trimming removed 2 bases from V and 4 bases from J, with 20 bases in between. From germline, CDR1 is SGHTA and CDR2 FQGNSA. CDR3 length: 17 residues. CDR3 amino acids: CASSLLSGDPGGETQYF. DNA of the CDR3: TGTGCCAGCAGCTTACTTAGCGGGGACCCAGGGGGAGAGACCCAGTACTTC. Combining the CDR3 with reference TRBV7-2 and TRBJ2-5 gives the whole variable domain GAGVSQSPSNKVTEKGKDVELRCDPISGHTALYWYRQSLGQGLEFLIYFQGNSAPDKSGLPSDRFSAERTGGSVSTLTIQRTQQEDSAVYLCASSLLSGDPGGETQYFGPGTRLLVL.

This clonotype was seen a handful of times. In nucleotides, the CDR3 is TGTGCCAGCTCACCAGACCGGACAGACTACACCTTC. It codes for CASSPDRTDYTF. The V call is TRBV18, the J call TRBJ1-2; D may be TRBD1 (6 bases). The CDR3 length is 12 residues. V dropped 2 bases and J dropped 10 bases, with 11 bases sitting between them. Germline CDR1 KGHSH, CDR2 LQKENI.

Many counts were recorded for this clonotype. The J gene is TRBJ2-1, the V gene TRBV2, with D possibly being TRBD1 (5 bases). Germline lookup yields CDR1 SNHLY and CDR2 FYNNEI. The V and J ends lost 2 bases and 4 bases respectively, with 15 bases between them. The CDR3 is 16 residues long. CDR3 DNA: TGTGCCAGCAGTGAATATGTGGGGCGGACGTACAATGAGCAGTTCTTC. Residues: CASSEYVGRTYNEQFF.

This clonotype was observed many times. The CDR3 DNA reads as TGTGCCACCAGCAGAGTTTCTGGACTCCAAAGGTCCCAAGAGACCCAGTACTTC. Protein: CATSRVSGLQRSQETQYF. J is TRBJ2-5 and V is TRBV15, with a weak D call TRBD2 (5 bases). This CDR3 contains 18 residues. V gave up 1 base and J gave up 1 base, with 19 bases separating them. Germline V gene data show CDR1 as LNHNV and CDR2 as YYDKDF (reference sequence).

This clonotype was seen more than once but under ten times. The chain combines TRBV20-1 with TRBJ1-1, with D unclear. This CDR3 is 17 amino acids long. Trimming shortened V by 5 bases and J by 5 bases, and 27 bases separated the two germline ends. CDR1 DFQATT and CDR2 SNEGSKA come from the germline V gene (reference sequence). The DNA for the CDR3 is TGCAGTGCTTTTAGAACCTCGTCTGGCAGTTGGGGAACTGAAGCTTTCTTT. As protein: CSAFRTSSGSWGTEAFF.

This clonotype was counted only a few times. This chain links TRBV12-3 or TRBV12-4 with TRBJ2-5; the D call may be TRBD1 or TRBD2 (6 bases each). V dropped 5 bases and J dropped 9 bases, with 22 bases sitting between them. This CDR3 has 15 amino acids. CDR3 bases: TGTGCCAGCAGTCCTACAGGGAGCGGGTCCAGGGCCCAGTACTTC. Amino acid sequence: CASSPTGSGSRAQYF.

The chain links TRBV6-2 or TRBV6-3 to TRBJ2-1, with 11 bases lining up with TRBD2. V was pared by 2 bases and J by 6 bases, with 3 bases of the junction left unmatched. The CDR3 has 15 residues. The V gene's germline CDR1 is MNHEY and CDR2 SVGEGT. CDR3 residues: CASSYGLAGGNEQFF. CDR3 nucleotides: TGTGCCAGCAGTTACGGCCTAGCGGGAGGCAATGAGCAGTTCTTC.

This clonotype was seen repeatedly, ten times or more. The rearrangement links TRBV18 to TRBJ1-2; a weak D match, TRBD1 (5 bases). The ends were cut back, 6 bases at V and 0 bases at J, with 8 bases in the middle. Germline V gene lookup returns CDR1 KGHSH and CDR2 LQKENI. The length of the CDR3 is 13 residues. The CDR3 protein is CASSRGANYGYTF. CDR3 bases: TGTGCCAGCTCCCGGGGGGCTAACTATGGCTACACCTTC.

The J gene is TRBJ2-5, the V gene TRBV7-6; D is ambiguous. Germline-derived CDR1 and CDR2 are SGHVS and FNYEAQ. This CDR3 contains 12 residues. Trimming took 5 bases from V and 5 from J, leaving 9 bases between them. Here the CDR3 reads CASSLLRETQYF. The CDR3 coding sequence is TGTGCCAGCAGCCTCCTAAGGGAGACCCAGTACTTC. The full variable domain, rest sourced from reference TRBV7-6 and TRBJ2-5, is GAGVSQSPRYKVTKRGQDVALRCDPISGHVSLYWYRQALGQGPEFLTYFNYEAQQDKSGLPNDRFSAERPEGSISTLTIQRTEQRDSAMYRCASSLLRETQYFGPGTRLLVL.

This clonotype has at least ten counts. The V gene is TRBV3-1, the J gene TRBJ2-1; D not resolved. Germline CDR1 and CDR2: LGHDT and YNNKEL (reference sequence). Trimming took 4 bases from V and 13 from J, leaving 17 bases between them. The CDR3 runs 13 residues. The chain's CDR3 is CASSPPLGIVQFF. CDR3 DNA: TGTGCCAGCAGCCCCCCCCTAGGGATTGTCCAGTTCTTC.

This clonotype showed up many times. The gene calls are TRBV29-1 and TRBJ1-3, with D hard to call. Germline V gene data show CDR1 as SQVTM and CDR2 as ANQGSEA. The V gene lost 8 bases and the J gene lost 3 bases, with 8 bases spanning the gap. The CDR3 length is 11 residues. CDR3 DNA sequence: TGCAGCCTAGTGAGTGGAAACACCATATATTTT. It codes for CSLVSGNTIYF.

As concerns this clonotype: A read error may be the cause here, since a much bigger clone is one base away. V and J are TRBV30 and TRBJ2-5; possibly TRBD1 or TRBD2 for D (5 bases each). Per the germline V gene, CDR1 is GTSNPN and CDR2 is SVGIG (reference sequence). CDR3 length equals 14 residues. The CDR3 sequence is CAWSVRQGSETQNF. CDR3 DNA: TGTGCCTGGAGTGTACGTCAGGGTAGCGAGACCCAGAACTTC.

This clonotype appeared many times. V and J are TRBV7-2 and TRBJ1-4; D remains unclear. The CDR3 contains 16 residues. Per germline, CDR1 SGHTA and CDR2 FQGNSA. V shed 0 bases and J shed 8 bases, with 16 bases lying between them. The DNA for the CDR3 is TGTGCCAGCAGCTTAGCCGTACAGCGCGTTTGGGAAAAACTGTTTTTT. This encodes CASSLAVQRVWEKLFF.